A single TCR beta chain is shown here with its context. These data come from a study of cytomegalovirus exposure and HLA in healthy donors. Germline V gene sequence: CDR1 SGDLS, CDR2 YYNGEE. V was shortened by 0 bases and J by 0 bases, with 10 bases between the two germline ends. The CDR3 runs 15 residues. PCR amplification relied on 60 Vbeta primers (plus 13 Jbeta primers). Some clones are missing from TCRdb's copy, which holds only in-frame ones; the method was immunoSEQ multiplex PCR. The repertoire includes about 140,000 clones, 70% to 90% of them detected once, and roughly 4% sits in the top ten.

The chain recombines TRBV9 with TRBJ2-7, with D possibly TRBD2 on 6 matching bases. The clonotype was recovered from a woman between 40 and 55 years old in good health and CMV-seropositive. Sequenced: PBMCs. CDR3 DNA sequence: TGTGCCAGCAGCGTAGTGGCGACTAGCTCCTACGAGCAGTACTTC. This gives the protein CASSVVATSSYEQYF. Supplemented by reference TRBV9 and TRBJ2-7, the full variable domain reads DSGVTQTPKHLITATGQRVTLRCSPRSGDLSVYWYQQSLDQGLQFLIQYYNGEERAKGNILERFSAQQFPDLHSELNLSSLELGDSALYFCASSVVATSSYEQYFGPGTRLTVT.